The entry that follows covers one TCR beta chain sequence. Produced via immunoSEQ multiplex PCR; TCRdb's table is partial and in-frame only. The sample has 95,000 to 150,000 clones; 86% are singletons. CDR3 size: 12 residues. CDR1 is SQVTM, CDR2 ANQGSEA, per germline. Trimming took 4 bases from V and 3 from J; bases not matched to a gene: 1. This sample stems from a study of blood T cell repertoires in COVID-19. The chain links TRBV29-1 to TRBJ2-7; 9 bases align to TRBD1. The source of this sequence is a human donor in a cohort sampled during active COVID-19. Sequencing was performed on peripheral blood. The CDR3 loop reads CSVGGQGYEQYF. The CDR3 region has the DNA TGCAGCGTTGGGGGACAGGGCTACGAGCAGTACTTC.